Detailed here is one T cell receptor beta chain. Authors' data handling: Amplification of reference gene primers provided the estimated nucleated cell counts. Clones were read by immunoSEQ multiplex PCR, and TCRdb kept only the in-frame ones, dropping some. V and J calls and clone size are given by that table; D and trimming were obtained from the DNA. The table shows 110,000 or so clones, with 83% occurring only once. The CDR3 extends over 13 amino acids. The germline V gene encodes CDR1 MNHEY and CDR2 SMNVEV (reference sequence). V lost 4 bases and J 2 bases, leaving 8 bases between the germline ends. This sample was taken from a study of blood T cell repertoires in COVID-19. Background on the study: COVID-19 samples collected from the United States, Italy and Spain covered acute and convalescent phases. Sample material is recorded as cDNA or gDNA derived from T cells, B-cell-depleted T cells, or PBMCs.

The sequence was obtained from a woman aged 55 to 70 with acute or convalescent COVID-19. The V and J genes are TRBV27 and TRBJ2-5; D gene uncertain. The sequencing input was peripheral blood. The CDR3 nucleotides are TGTGCCAGCAGTTGGTCGGGTCAAGAGACCCAGTACTTC. Its protein is CASSWSGQETQYF.